These T cell receptor beta chains were read from a single sample in a study of CD8+ T cells in alopecia areata. Method: immunoSEQ multiplex PCR; TCRdb's copy keeps in-frame clones and lacks some. The data hold 55,000 to 70,000 clones, with about 44% observed a single time. The starting material was CD8+ T cells sorted from blood, obtained at week 0. Receptors originate from a human donor with alopecia areata. The CDR3 runs from the conserved cysteine through the conserved F or W. A D gene is named only where the DNA matches it firmly. Not all rows give a size; the values are once, few, many and, for expanded clones, a class.

D	V	J	size	CDR3	DNA
.	TRBV29-1	TRBJ2-1	.	CSVELGNEQFF	TGCAGCGTTGAGCTCGGGAATGAGCAGTTCTTC
TRBD2	TRBV27	TRBJ2-1	few	CASSLTTSGFNEQFF	TGTGCCAGCAGTTTGACGACTAGCGGGTTCAATGAGCAGTTCTTC
.	TRBV29-1	TRBJ1-1	.	CSAPDGDTEAFF	TGCAGCGCCCCGGACGGCGACACTGAAGCTTTCTTT
.	TRBV28	TRBJ2-7	many	CASTEGYEQYF	TGTGCCAGCACAGAGGGCTACGAGCAGTACTTC
TRBD1	TRBV30	TRBJ2-7	.	CAWGSDRGSEQYF	TGTGCCTGGGGATCCGACAGGGGCTCCGAGCAGTACTTC
.	TRBV5-1	TRBJ1-1	.	CASSARGHYEAFF	TGCGCCAGCAGCGCCAGGGGACACTATGAAGCTTTCTTT
.	TRBV29-1	TRBJ2-7	.	CSVVPGRTLYEQYF	TGCAGCGTTGTTCCCGGACGGACCCTCTACGAGCAGTACTTC
.	TRBV7-9	TRBJ2-5	few	CASTAEETQYF	TGTGCCAGCACTGCCGAGGAGACCCAGTACTTC
TRBD2	TRBV5-1	TRBJ2-4	.	CASSPSFSGVKNIQYF	TGCGCCAGCAGCCCCAGTTTTAGCGGGGTCAAAAACATTCAGTACTTC
.	TRBV15	TRBJ2-2	.	CATSRDRRSNTGELFF	TGTGCCACCAGCAGAGATCGGCGGTCGAACACCGGGGAGCTGTTTTTT
.	TRBV7-9	TRBJ2-5	.	CASSSSAETQYF	TGTGCCAGCAGCTCCTCAGCGGAGACCCAGTACTTC
TRBD1	TRBV29-1	TRBJ2-1	few	CSVVGTGAYNEQFF	TGCAGCGTTGTTGGGACAGGGGCTTACAATGAGCAGTTCTTC
.	TRBV4-2	TRBJ2-3	.	CASSQGGDTQYF	TGTGCCAGCAGCCAAGGAGGTGATACGCAGTATTTT
.	TRBV28	TRBJ2-7	.	CASSDYEQYF	TGTGCCAGCAGTGATTACGAGCAGTACTTC
.	TRBV30	TRBJ2-5	.	CAWSATNAETQYF	TGTGCCTGGAGTGCAACTAATGCAGAGACCCAGTACTTC
.	TRBV19	TRBJ1-5	.	CGAGYSNQPQHF	TGTGGGGCAGGCTATAGCAATCAGCCCCAGCATTTT
TRBD1	TRBV29-1	TRBJ1-2	.	CSVKDRAYGYTF	TGCAGCGTAAAGGACAGGGCTTATGGCTACACCTTC
TRBD1	TRBV6-5	TRBJ2-7	.	CASSYGDRSYEQYF	TGTGCCAGCAGTTACGGGGACAGGTCCTACGAGCAGTACTTC
.	TRBV4-1	TRBJ2-7	.	CASSVSAGAYEQYF	TGCGCCAGCAGCGTGTCAGCGGGCGCGTACGAGCAGTACTTC
.	TRBV6-5	TRBJ2-2	.	CASTLASTGELFF	TGTGCCAGCACGCTGGCCTCCACCGGGGAGCTGTTTTTT
TRBD1	TRBV7-9	TRBJ1-5	.	CASSSDREEGQPQHF	TGTGCCAGCAGCTCGGACAGGGAGGAAGGTCAGCCCCAGCATTTT
.	TRBV2	TRBJ2-7	.	CASLGQPSEQYF	TGTGCCAGCCTCGGACAGCCCTCCGAGCAGTACTTC
TRBD2	TRBV4-3	TRBJ2-5	.	CASSQDGGGGETQYF	TGCGCCAGCAGCCAAGATGGGGGGGGTGGCGAGACCCAGTACTTC
.	TRBV29-1	TRBJ2-1	.	CSAERGNEQFF	TGCAGCGCCGAACGGGGCAATGAGCAGTTCTTC
.	TRBV30	TRBJ2-7	.	CAWSAGTNYEQYF	TGTGCCTGGAGTGCCGGGACAAATTACGAGCAGTACTTC
.	TRBV28	TRBJ1-5	few	CASSFRSSFQPQHF	TGTGCCAGCAGTTTCAGGAGTTCGTTTCAGCCCCAGCATTTT
.	TRBV25-1	TRBJ2-4	.	CASSEPGLPGINIQYF	TGTGCCAGCAGTGAGCCGGGCCTCCCAGGGATAAACATTCAGTACTTC
TRBD2	TRBV4-1	TRBJ2-2	.	CASSQGLAGAPGELFF	TGCGCCAGCAGCCAAGGCCTAGCGGGAGCCCCCGGGGAGCTGTTTTTT
.	TRBV7-3	TRBJ2-7	.	CASSSQGGEQYF	TGTGCCAGCAGCTCACAGGGCGGCGAGCAGTACTTC
.	TRBV25-1	TRBJ2-7	once	CASSDWKQYF	TGTGCCAGCAGTGATTGGAAGCAGTACTTC
.	TRBV28	TRBJ2-5	.	CASNPPGDQETQYF	TGTGCCAGCAATCCTCCGGGAGATCAAGAGACCCAGTACTTC
TRBD2	TRBV4-1	TRBJ2-1	many	CASSLVPSGRGNEQFF	TGCGCCAGCAGCTTGGTTCCTAGCGGGAGGGGGAATGAGCAGTTCTTC
TRBD1	TRBV30	TRBJ2-3	.	CAWRSRGLGTDTQYF	TGTGCCTGGAGAAGCAGGGGGCTAGGGACAGATACGCAGTATTTT
.	TRBV20-1	TRBJ1-2	.	CSALQDYGYTF	TGCAGTGCCTTACAGGATTATGGCTACACCTTC
.	TRBV29-1	TRBJ2-1	few	CSVEEAGTRKQQFF	TGCAGCGTTGAAGAGGCGGGGACACGGAAACAGCAGTTCTTC
.	TRBV29-1	TRBJ1-2	.	CSVADGYGYTF	TGCAGCGTTGCTGACGGCTACGGCTACACCTTC
TRBD1	TRBV7-9	TRBJ2-2	.	CASRRQGTGELFF	TGTGCCAGCAGGAGACAGGGAACCGGGGAGCTGTTTTTT